Following are 5 T cell receptor beta chains from one sample sequenced in a study of blood T cell repertoires in COVID-19. Profiled with immunoSEQ multiplex PCR; TCRdb holds only in-frame clones, not every one. The sample includes tens of thousands of clones, under 80% of them seen just once. The sequencing input was peripheral blood. The receptors come from a human donor with acute or convalescent COVID-19. The donor label of this sample is uncertain.

This clone has a handful of counts. The chain recombines TRBV25-1 with TRBJ1-1, with 7 bases lining up with TRBD1. Germline-derived CDR1 and CDR2 are MGHDK and SYGVNS. Germline trimming cut 10 bases from V and 4 bases from J; bases unmatched to any gene: 18. This CDR3 is built from 16 residues. The DNA for the CDR3 is TGTGCCAACGCAGGACAGGAGACCCACTCGGGCACTGAAGCTTTCTTT. Its translation is CANAGQETHSGTEAFF.

The gene calls are TRBV7-8 and TRBJ2-7, with D perhaps TRBD2 (5 bases). Germline V gene lookup returns CDR1 SGHVS and CDR2 FQNEAQ. Between the trimmed V and J ends, which lost 5 bases and 3 bases, there was a span of 14 bases. This CDR3 has 14 amino acids. The CDR3 nucleotides are TGTGCCAGCAGCGCTCGTGAGGGCCACTACGAGCAGTACGTC. Translation: CASSAREGHYEQYV.

The chain combines TRBV5-4 with TRBJ2-1; 12 nucleotides match TRBD2. With V trimmed by 2 bases and J by 4 bases, 1 base remained unmatched. CDR1 and CDR2 (germline): SGHNT, YYREEE (reference sequence). CDR3 length: 15 residues. The CDR3 nucleotides read TGTGCCAGCAGCTTAACTAGCGGGGGGTACAATGAGCAGTTCTTC. Translating gives CASSLTSGGYNEQFF.

CDR3: CATREGGDYEQYF. The CDR3 DNA reads TGTGCCACCAGGGAAGGGGGAGACTACGAGCAGTACTTC. The chain joins TRBV15 to TRBJ2-7; D is possibly TRBD1 (6 bases). This CDR3 has 13 residues. The V gene's germline CDR1 is LNHNV and CDR2 YYDKDF (reference sequence). Trimming removed 6 bases from V and 3 bases from J, with 12 bases in between.

The sample holds one count of this clone. The rearrangement links TRBV19 to TRBJ2-2; D may be TRBD2 (6 bases). Germline CDR1 LNHDA, CDR2 SQIVND (reference sequence). Trimming removed 8 bases from V and 4 bases from J, with 14 bases in between. There are 14 residues in the CDR3. CDR3 DNA sequence: TGTGCCAGTCGCGGGACCCCAGGCACCGGGGAGCTGTTTTTT. This sequence encodes CASRGTPGTGELFF.